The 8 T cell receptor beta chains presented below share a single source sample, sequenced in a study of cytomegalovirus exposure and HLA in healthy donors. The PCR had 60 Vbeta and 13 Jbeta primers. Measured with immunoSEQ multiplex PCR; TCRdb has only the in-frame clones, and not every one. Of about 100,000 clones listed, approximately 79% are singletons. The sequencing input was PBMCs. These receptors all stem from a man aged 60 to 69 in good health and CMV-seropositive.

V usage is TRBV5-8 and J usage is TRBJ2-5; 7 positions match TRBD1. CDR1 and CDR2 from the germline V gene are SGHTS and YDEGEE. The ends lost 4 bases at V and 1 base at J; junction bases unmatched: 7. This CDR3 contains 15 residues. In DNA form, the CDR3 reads TGTGCCAGCAGCCCAGGGACAGCCGGCCAAGAGACCCAGTACTTC. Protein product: CASSPGTAGQETQYF.

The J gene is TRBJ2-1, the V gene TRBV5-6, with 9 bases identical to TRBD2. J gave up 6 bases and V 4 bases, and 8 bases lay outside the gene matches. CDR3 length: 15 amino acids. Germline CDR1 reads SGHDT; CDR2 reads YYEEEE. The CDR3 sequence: CASSALRRGGNEQFF. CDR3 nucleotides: TGTGCCAGCAGCGCCCTCCGGCGGGGGGGCAATGAGCAGTTCTTC.

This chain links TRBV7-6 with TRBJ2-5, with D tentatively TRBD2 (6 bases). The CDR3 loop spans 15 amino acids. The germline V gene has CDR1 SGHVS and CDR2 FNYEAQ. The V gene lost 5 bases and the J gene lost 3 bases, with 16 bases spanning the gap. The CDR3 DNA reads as TGTGCCAGCAGCCCCAGCCCGGGGGACGAAGAGACCCAGTACTTC. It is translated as CASSPSPGDEETQYF.

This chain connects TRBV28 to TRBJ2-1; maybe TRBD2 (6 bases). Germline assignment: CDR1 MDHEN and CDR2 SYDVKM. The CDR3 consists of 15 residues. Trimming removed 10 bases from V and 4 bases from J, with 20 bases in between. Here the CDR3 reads CATLGDFLEYNEQFF. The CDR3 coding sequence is TGTGCCACCCTGGGGGACTTCCTTGAATACAATGAGCAGTTCTTC.

DNA for the CDR3: TGTGCCAGCCGGGACAGTCGAGGGACTGAAGCTTTCTTT. Protein product: CASRDSRGTEAFF. J is TRBJ1-1 and V is TRBV2, with 7 bases identical to TRBD1. With V trimmed by 8 bases and J by 5 bases, 8 bases remained unmatched. The CDR3 consists of 13 residues. The germline V gene encodes CDR1 SNHLY and CDR2 FYNNEI.

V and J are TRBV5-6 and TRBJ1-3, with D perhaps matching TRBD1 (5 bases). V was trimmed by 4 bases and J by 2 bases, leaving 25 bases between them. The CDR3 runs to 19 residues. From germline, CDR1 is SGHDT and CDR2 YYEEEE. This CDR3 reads CASSPPPGTGPLPGNTIYF. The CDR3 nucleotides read TGTGCCAGCAGCCCACCCCCGGGCACAGGCCCGCTGCCTGGAAACACCATATATTTT.

The CDR3 bases are TGTGCCAGCAGTGACCCCTGGGAGCAGTACTTC. Its protein is CASSDPWEQYF. V gene TRBV6-1 combines with J gene TRBJ2-5; a weak D match, TRBD2 (5 bases). This CDR3 region has 11 residues. Germline CDR1 MNHNS, CDR2 SASEGT. The V end lost 3 bases, the J end lost 11 bases, and 10 bases lay between the germline ends.

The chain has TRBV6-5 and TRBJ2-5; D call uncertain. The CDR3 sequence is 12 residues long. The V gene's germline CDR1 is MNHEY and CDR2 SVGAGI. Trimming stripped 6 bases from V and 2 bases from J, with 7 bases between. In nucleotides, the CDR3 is TGTGCCAGCAGCTCAGCGCAAGAGACCCAGTACTTC. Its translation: CASSSAQETQYF.